The 7 T cell receptor beta chains in this list originate from one sample, sequenced in a study of cytomegalovirus exposure and HLA in healthy donors. The PCR had 60 Vbeta and 13 Jbeta primers. Using immunoSEQ multiplex PCR, the repertoire was profiled, and TCRdb retains in-frame clones only, with some absent. Here the sample spans 110,000 or so clones, around 68% being singletons. Sequenced sample: PBMCs. The receptors stem from a middle-aged woman in good health and CMV-seropositive.

Here the CDR3 reads CASSLGGRVTEAFF. In DNA form, the CDR3 reads TGTGCCAGCAGTTTGGGGGGTCGGGTAACTGAAGCTTTCTTT. The V and J genes are TRBV27 and TRBJ1-1, with D possibly matching TRBD1 (5 bases). V lost 3 bases and J 5 bases, leaving 13 bases between the germline ends. The CDR3 runs to 14 residues. CDR1 MNHEY and CDR2 SMNVEV come from the germline V gene (reference sequence).

This chain joins TRBV27 and TRBJ2-2, with D perhaps TRBD1 (6 bases). CDR1 MNHEY and CDR2 SMNVEV come from the germline V gene (reference sequence). V dropped 7 bases and J dropped 1 base, with 16 bases sitting between them. This CDR3 contains 16 residues. The CDR3 nucleotides are TGTGCCAGCACCCCTGGGACATTTTTGAACACCGGGGAGCTGTTTTTT. This codes for CASTPGTFLNTGELFF.

The table lists this clone with a count of one. V gene TRBV7-9 combines with J gene TRBJ2-3, with 8 bases matching TRBD2. The CDR3 is 15 amino acids. Losses at the gene ends were 5 bases for V and 2 bases for J; bases not matched to a gene: 6. In germline, CDR1 is SEHNR, CDR2 FQNEAQ (reference sequence). CDR3 amino acids: CASSPIAGTTDTQYF. CDR3 in DNA: TGTGCCAGCAGCCCTATAGCGGGAACCACAGATACGCAGTATTTT.

The chain joins TRBV6-1 to TRBJ1-2; no clear D gene. The germline gives CDR1 MNHNS, CDR2 SASEGT. Trimming left V 4 bases short and J 1 base short, with 10 bases between. The CDR3 has 14 amino acids. The DNA of the CDR3 is TGTGCCAGCAGTGCCTTTCCGGGTAACTATGGCTACACCTTC. As protein: CASSAFPGNYGYTF.

In nucleotides, the CDR3 is TGTGCCAGCAGCTTAGGGGCTGGGGGCTTCTCTGGAAACACCATATATTTT. This gives the protein CASSLGAGGFSGNTIYF. The chain couples TRBV7-2 to TRBJ1-3, with a tentative D call TRBD1 (6 bases). The CDR3 extends over 17 amino acids. The germline CDR1 and CDR2 sequences are SGHTA and FQGNSA. Trimming removed 1 base at V and 0 bases at J, with 13 bases between.

The chain links TRBV5-1 to TRBJ1-5, with 8 bases lining up with TRBD1. Trimming at V came to 4 bases and at J to 5 bases, leaving 5 bases not matched to a gene. CDR1 and CDR2 from the germline V gene are SGHRS and YFSETQ. The CDR3 has 14 residues. The DNA of the CDR3 is TGCGCCAGCAGCGAGGGACAGGTTGATCAGCCCCAGCATTTT. It yields the protein CASSEGQVDQPQHF.

The gene calls are TRBV19 and TRBJ2-4; the D gene is possibly TRBD2 (5 bases). The germline gives CDR1 LNHDA, CDR2 SQIVND (reference sequence). CDR3 length: 15 amino acids. V was trimmed by 6 bases and J by 8 bases, leaving 20 bases between them. The CDR3 DNA reads as TGTGCCAGTAGCCCTCCACGGTGGAAGGAGGACATTCAGTACTTC. Protein: CASSPPRWKEDIQYF.